Listed below are T cell receptor beta chains from one sample, sequenced in a study of cytomegalovirus exposure and HLA in healthy donors. Sequencing used immunoSEQ multiplex PCR; TCRdb keeps in-frame clones, though not all of them. The sample contains under 150,000 clones, about 91% of which appear only once. Sequencing used PBMCs. These receptor sequences come from a woman between 18 and 30 years old in good health and CMV-seropositive. Both conserved end residues are part of each CDR3. A D gene is named only where the DNA matches it firmly. A clone size is listed for some rows: how often the clone was seen (once, few, many), or a class if it is expanded.

15,NA,TRBD2,TRBJ2-3,TRBV30,CAWSASPGGEGTQYF,TGTGCCTGGAGCGCTTCGCCGGGGGGGGAGGGCACGCAGTATTTT
15,NA,NA,TRBJ2-1,TRBV29-1,CSVEDLDSSYNEQFF,TGCAGCGTTGAAGATCTTGATAGCTCCTACAATGAGCAGTTCTTC
11,NA,NA,TRBJ2-7,TRBV10-3,CAISSSYEQYF,TGTGCCATCTCGAGCTCCTACGAGCAGTACTTC
15,NA,NA,TRBJ2-5,TRBV4-2,CASSQAKGSGETQYF,TGTGCCAGCAGCCAAGCGAAGGGCTCGGGGGAGACCCAGTACTTC
14,once,NA,TRBJ2-3,TRBV7-6,CASSPGLLTDTQYF,TGTGCCAGCAGCCCGGGACTTCTCACAGATACGCAGTATTTT
15,NA,NA,TRBJ1-1,TRBV4-3,CASSQDRGGNTEAFF,TGCGCCAGCAGCCAAGACAGGGGTGGGAACACTGAAGCTTTCTTT
14,NA,NA,TRBJ2-7,TRBV19,CASSIGGRVHEQYF,TGTGCCAGTAGTATCGGCGGCAGGGTGCACGAGCAGTACTTC
15,NA,NA,TRBJ1-1,TRBV4-3,CASTQGRGSNTEAFF,TGCGCCAGCACCCAAGGGAGAGGGTCGAACACTGAAGCTTTCTTT
16,NA,TRBD2,TRBJ2-2,TRBV30,CASYPWREADTGELFF,TGTGCCTCCTACCCTTGGCGGGAGGCGGACACCGGGGAGCTGTTTTTT
14,NA,TRBD1,TRBJ2-5,TRBV19,CASSRQGASETQYF,TGTGCCAGTAGTCGACAGGGAGCCTCGGAGACCCAGTACTTC
15,NA,NA,TRBJ2-7,TRBV13,CASSLDPSGSYEQYF,TGTGCCAGCAGCTTAGACCCAAGCGGATCCTACGAGCAGTACTTC
16,NA,TRBD1,TRBJ2-2,TRBV28,CASRSGGRITSGELFF,TGTGCCAGCAGGTCAGGGGGAAGAATCACCTCCGGGGAGCTGTTTTTT
14,NA,NA,TRBJ2-4,TRBV6-4,CASSDGADKNIQYF,TGTGCCAGCAGTGACGGGGCCGACAAAAACATTCAGTACTTC
16,few,NA,TRBJ1-1,TRBV11-2,CASSFRGMGAGTEAFF,TGTGCCAGCAGCTTTCGGGGGATGGGAGCAGGTACTGAAGCTTTCTTT
14,NA,TRBD1,TRBJ1-5,TRBV11-2,CASSRTGPRQPQHF,TGTGCCAGCAGCCGGACAGGGCCTCGGCAGCCCCAGCATTTT
16,NA,TRBD1,TRBJ1-1,TRBV7-9,CASSHYTGGRNTEAFF,TGTGCCAGCAGCCATTATACAGGGGGCAGGAACACTGAAGCTTTCTTT
15,NA,NA,TRBJ1-1,TRBV18,CASSPQLGGDTEAFF,TGTGCCAGCTCACCACAACTAGGGGGGGACACTGAAGCTTTCTTT
14,NA,NA,TRBJ1-1,TRBV5-5,CASSFLRSNTEAFF,TGTGCCAGCAGCTTTTTACGGTCGAACACTGAAGCTTTCTTT
16,NA,NA,TRBJ2-2,TRBV9,CASSAPKQANTGELFF,TGTGCCAGCAGCGCCCCAAAGCAGGCGAACACCGGGGAGCTGTTTTTT
17,NA,NA,TRBJ1-5,TRBV15,CATSPVRVGESNQPQHF,TGTGCCACCAGCCCTGTAAGGGTCGGGGAAAGCAATCAGCCCCAGCATTTT
13,NA,NA,TRBJ1-1,TRBV30,CAWKVGVNTEAFF,TGTGCCTGGAAGGTCGGGGTTAACACTGAAGCTTTCTTT
17,NA,TRBD1,TRBJ1-1,TRBV9,CASSPRGTGGSRTEAFF,TGTGCCAGCAGCCCGCGAGGGACAGGGGGCAGTAGAACTGAAGCTTTCTTT
21,NA,TRBD1,TRBJ1-3,TRBV15,CATSRVMGQADPGLSGNTIYF,TGTGCCACCAGCAGAGTAATGGGACAGGCCGATCCCGGTCTCTCTGGAAACACCATATATTTT
13,NA,NA,TRBJ2-2,TRBV27,CASSWTPTGELFF,TGTGCCAGCAGTTGGACACCCACCGGGGAGCTGTTTTTT
17,NA,TRBD2,TRBJ2-1,TRBV7-3,CASSLTRLAGGQNEQFF,TGTGCCAGCAGCTTAACAAGGTTAGCGGGAGGGCAGAATGAGCAGTTCTTC
16,NA,NA,TRBJ2-3,TRBV7-2,CASSLPGDRTTDTQYF,TGTGCCAGCAGCCTACCAGGGGACCGGACCACAGATACGCAGTATTTT
15,NA,NA,TRBJ2-5,TRBV5-1,CASSLNMNPGETQYF,TGCGCCAGCAGCCTCAACATGAACCCCGGGGAGACCCAGTACTTC
14,few,NA,TRBJ1-6,TRBV5-4,CASSDQGQDSPLHF,TGTGCCAGCAGCGATCAGGGGCAGGATTCACCCCTCCACTTT
14,NA,TRBD2,TRBJ2-1,TRBV4-1,CASSGTSAYNEQFF,TGCGCCAGCAGTGGGACTAGTGCCTACAATGAGCAGTTCTTC
15,NA,NA,TRBJ2-1,TRBV6-5,CASSYGGNSYNEQFF,TGTGCCAGCAGTTACGGAGGAAACTCCTACAATGAGCAGTTCTTC
16,NA,TRBD1,TRBJ2-7,TRBV2,CASSVPGQGFSYEQYF,TGTGCCAGCAGTGTCCCGGGACAGGGATTCTCCTACGAGCAGTACTTC
15,NA,NA,TRBJ1-6,TRBV28,CASSSPEGRNSPLHF,TGTGCCAGCAGTTCCCCGGAGGGACGAAATTCACCCCTCCACTTT
18,NA,TRBD2,TRBJ2-1,TRBV7-3,CASSQRGPSGSIVYEQFF,TGTGCCAGCAGCCAAAGGGGACCGAGCGGGAGTATAGTCTATGAGCAGTTCTTC
15,NA,NA,TRBJ2-2,TRBV9,CASSVDPSQTGELFF,TGTGCCAGCAGCGTAGACCCTAGCCAGACCGGGGAGCTGTTTTTT
17,NA,NA,TRBJ1-2,TRBV5-6,CASSLWLRPGFAYGYTF,TGTGCCAGCAGCTTGTGGTTACGTCCAGGTTTTGCCTATGGCTACACCTTC
16,once,TRBD2,TRBJ2-7,TRBV5-4,CASSGKMGLDSGEQYF,TGTGCCAGCAGCGGTAAAATGGGACTAGATTCGGGCGAGCAGTACTTC
15,NA,NA,TRBJ2-1,TRBV7-2,CASSLEAGRPNEQFF,TGTGCCAGCAGCTTAGAGGCGGGAAGGCCGAATGAGCAGTTCTTC
17,many,NA,TRBJ1-6,TRBV6-1,CASSEYRRVGAYSPLHF,TGTGCCAGCAGTGAATATAGGAGAGTTGGTGCTTATTCACCCCTCCACTTT
15,NA,NA,TRBJ2-7,TRBV10-3,CAIRGTGSVGYEQYF,TGTGCCATCAGGGGAACGGGTAGCGTGGGGTACGAGCAGTACTTC
19,NA,TRBD1,TRBJ1-1,TRBV30,CACLLGTKGQTSMNTEAFF,TGTGCCTGCCTACTTGGAACAAAGGGACAGACTTCCATGAACACTGAAGCTTTCTTT
15,NA,NA,TRBJ1-4,TRBV7-9,CASSLDGTTNEKLFF,TGTGCCAGCAGCTTAGACGGTACAACTAATGAAAAACTGTTTTTT
14,NA,NA,TRBJ1-2,TRBV28,CASRSEGRGGGYTF,TGTGCCAGCAGATCTGAGGGTAGAGGGGGTGGCTACACCTTC